The T cell receptor beta chain under discussion was sequenced for a study of blood T cell repertoires in COVID-19 (TCRdb year 2020). Regarding the study in general: Samples covering the acute and convalescent phases of COVID-19 were provided by collaborators in the United States, Italy and Spain. The prospective study material was composed of cDNA or gDNA derived from T cells, B-cell-depleted T cells, or PBMCs. Subjects who had been exposed to COVID-19, were actively infected with it, or had recovered from it provided the deeply sampled blood TCRbeta repertoires that made up the dataset. The repertoires were released in a freely available public database intended as a resource for research on the immune response to SARS-CoV-2. Samples came from the ongoing ImmuneRACE study (first 160 participants) plus 1,254 subjects from 6 global collaborators. A de-identified subject ID, COVID-19 status, age in years and sex were almost always included in the sample metadata. HLA class I and class II types, where available, came from metadata supplied by the sample provider rather than from assay-based typing. The paper's findings and limits, for the study overall: How much clinical and demographic metadata was included differed by source and by participant, and the metadata was provided uncurated.

V lost 5 bases and J lost 0 bases, and the count of bases not matched to a germline gene is 2. The germline V gene (reference sequence) sets CDR1 to GTSNPN and CDR2 to SVGIG. Including the terminal cysteine and phenylalanine, the CDR3 comprises 14 residues. Only the CDR3 DNA is retained, 42 bases long and in frame from the first base. Each collaborating institution followed its own protocols to collect whole blood in K2EDTA tubes. For TCRbeta analysis, collaborators shipped samples in one of three forms: frozen whole blood, isolated PBMCs, or DNA extracted from either of those sample types. TCRbeta CDR3 regions were amplified from genomic DNA using the immunoSEQ Assay, a bias-controlled multiplex PCR. Regarding the original processing steps: Nucleated cell counts per sample were estimated from amplification of reference gene primers within the assay. To quantify the absolute abundance of each unique TCRbeta CDR3 rearrangement, sequence reads were collapsed and filtered. Productive Simpson clonality was computed per sample as the square root of Simpson's diversity index over productive rearrangements. Here the immuneACCESS table is served through TCRdb, limited to in-frame sequences with V and J called. Missing clones are a known gap in these copies; in checked studies unresolved V genes cover under half, and the rest lacks a known reason. V, J and clone size are taken as reported in that table, and D and trimming were inferred from the DNA itself. This sample has over 150,000 clones in its table, and roughly 86% of those were observed once. The ten most abundant clones make up around 6.6% of the sample.

This clone has a single count. Its cognate antigen has yet to be identified. The input lacks base qualities; no much larger clone sits a single base away. The TCR comes from a man between 50 and 59 years old with active or convalescent COVID-19. The V gene is TRBV30 and the J gene is TRBJ1-5, with 9 junctional bases fitting TRBD1. The specimen was peripheral blood. The CDR3 here reads CAWGTGISNQPQHF. The DNA reads as follows: TGTGCCTGGGGGACAGGGATTAGCAATCAGCCCCAGCATTTT.